A single TCR beta chain is shown here with its context. The record originates from a study of T cell responses to AZD1222 COVID-19 vaccine. TCRdb's table, derived via immunoSEQ multiplex PCR, lists solely in-frame clones and lacks some. This table has roughly 93,000 clones, 80% to 90% appearing once. V shed 0 bases and J shed 10 bases, with 12 bases lying between them. The CDR3 is 13 amino acids. The V gene's germline CDR1 is SNHLY and CDR2 FYNNEI. The origin of this receptor is an adult in good health. The V and J genes are TRBV2 and TRBJ1-1; no clear D. The input for sequencing was peripheral blood, taken on day 0 of AZD1222 vaccination. In nucleotides, the CDR3 is TGTGCCAGCAGTGAAGCGCTAAGGGCGAGAGCTTTCTTT. It encodes CASSEALRARAFF.